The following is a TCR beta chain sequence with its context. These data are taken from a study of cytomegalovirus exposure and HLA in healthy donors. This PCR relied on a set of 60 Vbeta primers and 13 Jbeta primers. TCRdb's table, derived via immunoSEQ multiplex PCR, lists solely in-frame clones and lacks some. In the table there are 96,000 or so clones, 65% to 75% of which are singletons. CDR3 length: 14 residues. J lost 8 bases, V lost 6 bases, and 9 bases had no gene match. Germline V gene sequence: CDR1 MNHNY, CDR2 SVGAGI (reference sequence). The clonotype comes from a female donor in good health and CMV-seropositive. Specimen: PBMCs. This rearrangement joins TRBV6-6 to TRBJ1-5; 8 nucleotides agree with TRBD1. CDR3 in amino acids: CASSRGPLREPQHF. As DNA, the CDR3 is TGTGCCAGCAGCAGGGGGCCCCTAAGGGAGCCCCAGCATTTT.